A selection of T cell receptor beta chains follows, all from one sample in a study of OX40 agonist ivuxolimab in advanced cancers. Generated by immunoSEQ multiplex PCR, the TCRdb table keeps only in-frame clones and is missing some. The sample carries fewer than 120,000 clones, around 90% recorded once. Material: CD4+ or CD8+ T cells sorted from blood, obtained in a trial of the OX40 agonist ivuxolimab. The receptors were gathered from an adult with an advanced solid tumor such as melanoma, head and neck, liver or kidney cancer. Each CDR3 is given with its conserved first and last residue. Fields, in order: clone size, D gene, V gene, J gene, CDR3 DNA, CDR3 protein. A D gene is named only where the DNA matches it firmly. Size is stated for part of the rows, as once, few or many counts, or as a class when the clone is expanded.

abundance: .
d_gene: TRBD2
v_gene: TRBV19
j_gene: TRBJ2-1
CDR3nt: TGTGCCAGTAGTACAACTAGCGGGAGTTGGAATGAGCAGTTCTTC
CDR3aa: CASSTTSGSWNEQFF

abundance: .
d_gene: .
v_gene: TRBV4-3
j_gene: TRBJ1-3
CDR3nt: TGCGCCAGCAGCCAGGAGATAGGGACTGGAAACACCATATATTTT
CDR3aa: CASSQEIGTGNTIYF

abundance: .
d_gene: .
v_gene: TRBV11-2
j_gene: TRBJ2-2
CDR3nt: TGTGCCAGCAGCCCGGTTACGGCGACCGGGGAGCTGTTTTTT
CDR3aa: CASSPVTATGELFF

abundance: .
d_gene: .
v_gene: TRBV6-5
j_gene: TRBJ1-5
CDR3nt: TGTGCCAGCAGGATAACCCCAAACACCAATCAGCCCCAGCATTTT
CDR3aa: CASRITPNTNQPQHF

abundance: .
d_gene: TRBD1
v_gene: TRBV28
j_gene: TRBJ1-2
CDR3nt: TGTGCCAGCAGTCTGACAGGGAACTATGGCTACACCTTC
CDR3aa: CASSLTGNYGYTF

abundance: .
d_gene: .
v_gene: TRBV9
j_gene: TRBJ2-1
CDR3nt: TGTGCCAGCAGCGTAAGTGTTCGGGCCCCCAATGAGCAGTTCTTC
CDR3aa: CASSVSVRAPNEQFF

abundance: .
d_gene: .
v_gene: TRBV5-1
j_gene: TRBJ1-1
CDR3nt: TGCGCCAGCAGCTGGACGTCGAACACTGAAGCTTTCTTT
CDR3aa: CASSWTSNTEAFF

abundance: .
d_gene: .
v_gene: TRBV29-1
j_gene: TRBJ1-5
CDR3nt: TGCAGCGTTGTAGGTCCTAATCAGCCCCAGCATTTT
CDR3aa: CSVVGPNQPQHF

abundance: .
d_gene: .
v_gene: TRBV6-1
j_gene: TRBJ1-4
CDR3nt: TGTGCCAGCAGTGAAGTAGCAGGGCGAGGAGAAAAACTGTTTTTT
CDR3aa: CASSEVAGRGEKLFF

abundance: .
d_gene: .
v_gene: TRBV28
j_gene: TRBJ2-3
CDR3nt: TGTGCCAGCAGTCCCCAAACAAGCACAGATACGCAGTATTTT
CDR3aa: CASSPQTSTDTQYF

abundance: .
d_gene: .
v_gene: TRBV30
j_gene: TRBJ1-6
CDR3nt: TGTGCCTGGAAACAGGGTATACGCCTCCACTTT
CDR3aa: CAWKQGIRLHF

abundance: .
d_gene: TRBD2
v_gene: TRBV9
j_gene: TRBJ2-2
CDR3nt: TGTGCCAGCAGTCGGGAGGGGGTAGCCGGGGAGCTGTTTTTT
CDR3aa: CASSREGVAGELFF

abundance: .
d_gene: .
v_gene: TRBV6-6
j_gene: TRBJ2-5
CDR3nt: TGTGCCAGTTTCGAAGGAGTTGTGGAGACCCAGTACTTC
CDR3aa: CASFEGVVETQYF

abundance: .
d_gene: .
v_gene: TRBV28
j_gene: TRBJ2-7
CDR3nt: TGTGCCAGCAGGGCAGCCGGAGTCTACGAGCAGTACTTC
CDR3aa: CASRAAGVYEQYF

abundance: .
d_gene: TRBD2
v_gene: TRBV28
j_gene: TRBJ2-7
CDR3nt: TGTGCCAGCAGTTTAACGGGACAGCGGGAGGACGAGCAGTACTTC
CDR3aa: CASSLTGQREDEQYF

abundance: .
d_gene: .
v_gene: TRBV4-1
j_gene: TRBJ1-1
CDR3nt: TGCGCCAGCAGCCAAGACTCAGCTTGGGTAGCTGAAGCTTTCTTT
CDR3aa: CASSQDSAWVAEAFF

abundance: .
d_gene: TRBD2
v_gene: TRBV5-1
j_gene: TRBJ2-1
CDR3nt: TGCGCCAGCAGCCTAAGCGGGGGGGCGAACAATGAGCAGTTCTTC
CDR3aa: CASSLSGGANNEQFF

abundance: .
d_gene: TRBD1
v_gene: TRBV7-3
j_gene: TRBJ2-2
CDR3nt: TGTGCCAGCAGCTTAGGGTACCCAGGGGGCACCGGGGAGCTGTTTTTT
CDR3aa: CASSLGYPGGTGELFF

abundance: .
d_gene: TRBD1
v_gene: TRBV15
j_gene: TRBJ1-3
CDR3nt: TGTGCCACCAGTATGCCAAGACAGGGCCTCTCTGGAAACACCATATATTTT
CDR3aa: CATSMPRQGLSGNTIYF

abundance: once
d_gene: TRBD1
v_gene: TRBV19
j_gene: TRBJ2-3
CDR3nt: TGTGCCAGTAGTACCTTCAACAGGGGTCCGGGTACGCAGTATTTT
CDR3aa: CASSTFNRGPGTQYF

abundance: .
d_gene: .
v_gene: TRBV7-8
j_gene: TRBJ1-3
CDR3nt: TGTGCCAGCAGCACCACCCCAACGGGAGGAAACACCATATATTTT
CDR3aa: CASSTTPTGGNTIYF

abundance: .
d_gene: .
v_gene: TRBV9
j_gene: TRBJ2-3
CDR3nt: TGTGCCAGCAGCGTAGTGAAGGGGTTGGACACAGATACGCAGTATTTT
CDR3aa: CASSVVKGLDTDTQYF

abundance: .
d_gene: .
v_gene: TRBV5-8
j_gene: TRBJ1-2
CDR3nt: TGTGCCAGCAGCCTTGGTGGGCAGGCGTATGGCTACACCTTC
CDR3aa: CASSLGGQAYGYTF

abundance: few
d_gene: .
v_gene: TRBV7-8
j_gene: TRBJ1-2
CDR3nt: TGTGCCAGCAGCTTTAGGGCCAGGTCCTATGGCTACACCTTC
CDR3aa: CASSFRARSYGYTF

abundance: .
d_gene: .
v_gene: TRBV10-3
j_gene: TRBJ2-7
CDR3nt: TGTGCCAGCAGTTACGGCAGGGCGAGAGACGAGCAGTACTTC
CDR3aa: CASSYGRARDEQYF

abundance: .
d_gene: .
v_gene: TRBV19
j_gene: TRBJ1-1
CDR3nt: TGTGCCAGTAGTCACGCGAACACTGAAGCTTTCTTT
CDR3aa: CASSHANTEAFF

abundance: .
d_gene: .
v_gene: TRBV2
j_gene: TRBJ1-2
CDR3nt: TGTGCCAGCACCGAAGAGAGGGGTGGCTATGGCTACACCTTC
CDR3aa: CASTEERGGYGYTF

abundance: .
d_gene: TRBD1
v_gene: TRBV18
j_gene: TRBJ2-3
CDR3nt: TGTGCCAGCTCACCCGGGACAGGGGTAGATACGCAGTATTTT
CDR3aa: CASSPGTGVDTQYF

abundance: .
d_gene: .
v_gene: TRBV9
j_gene: TRBJ2-3
CDR3nt: TGTGCCAGCAGCGTAGCAGATACGCAGTATTTT
CDR3aa: CASSVADTQYF